The sequence of this TCR beta chain was determined in a study of OX40 agonist ivuxolimab in advanced cancers. The method was immunoSEQ multiplex PCR; TCRdb's version includes in-frame clones alone and lacks a portion of them. The table includes about 120,000 clones, approximately 92% detected once. Germline loops: CDR1 SEHNR, CDR2 FQNEAQ (reference sequence). The CDR3 is made up of 14 amino acids. Trimming removed 5 bases from V and 3 bases from J; junction bases left unmatched: 3. The chain joins TRBV7-9 to TRBJ1-5, with 8 bases matching TRBD1. The sequencing here drew on CD4+ or CD8+ T cells sorted from blood, taken in a trial of the OX40 agonist ivuxolimab. The sequence was collected from an adult with an advanced solid tumor such as melanoma, head and neck, liver or kidney cancer. The chain's CDR3 is CASSKGQDNQPQHF. In nucleotides, the CDR3 is TGTGCCAGCAGCAAGGGACAGGACAATCAGCCCCAGCATTTT.